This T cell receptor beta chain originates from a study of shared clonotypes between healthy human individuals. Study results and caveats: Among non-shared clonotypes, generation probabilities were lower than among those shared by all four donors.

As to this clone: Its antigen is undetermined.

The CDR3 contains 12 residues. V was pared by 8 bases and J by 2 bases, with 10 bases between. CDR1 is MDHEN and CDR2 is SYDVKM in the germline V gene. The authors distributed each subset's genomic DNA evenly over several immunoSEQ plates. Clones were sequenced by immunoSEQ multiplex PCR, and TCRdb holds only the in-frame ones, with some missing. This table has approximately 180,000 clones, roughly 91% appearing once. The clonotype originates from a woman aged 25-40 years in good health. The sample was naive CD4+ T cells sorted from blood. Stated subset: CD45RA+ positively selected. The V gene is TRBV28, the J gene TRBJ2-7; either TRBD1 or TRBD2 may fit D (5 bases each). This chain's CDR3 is CASWGTAYEQYF. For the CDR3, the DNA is TGTGCCAGCTGGGGGACCGCCTACGAGCAGTACTTC.